What follows are 19 T cell receptor beta chains derived from one specimen sequenced in a study of blood T cell repertoires in COVID-19. The protocol was immunoSEQ multiplex PCR, while the TCRdb copy is restricted to in-frame clones and leaves out a portion. The data contain about 83,000 clones, around 83% of them singletons. Material for sequencing was peripheral blood. Source of these receptors: an elderly woman in a cohort sampled during active or convalescent COVID-19.

V gene TRBV18 combines with J gene TRBJ2-7; 8 nucleotides match TRBD1. This CDR3 spans 13 amino acids. V shed 4 bases and J 3 bases; nucleotides not matched to a gene: 2. From germline, CDR1 is KGHSH and CDR2 LQKENI. The CDR3 reads CASSQDRDYEQYV. The CDR3 nucleotides read TGTGCCAGCTCACAGGACAGGGACTACGAGCAGTACGTC.

Written as DNA, the CDR3 is TGTGCCAGCAGTTACTCGATGGCAGGGGGCAATTCACCCCTCCACTTT. Translation: CASSYSMAGGNSPLHF. The V call is TRBV6-5, the J call TRBJ1-6, with TRBD1 matching 8 bases. CDR1 is MNHEY, CDR2 SVGAGI, per germline. The CDR3 has 16 amino acids. After removal of 0 bases from V and 7 bases from J, the junction contained 5 bases not matched to a gene.

CDR3 protein: CASRYVAEAFF. DNA of the CDR3: TGTGCCAGCAGGTACGTAGCTGAAGCTTTCTTT. This sequence joins TRBV28 and TRBJ1-1, with D uncertain. The V gene lost 6 bases and the J gene lost 6 bases, with 8 bases spanning the gap. The CDR3 contains 11 residues. The germline V gene has CDR1 MDHEN and CDR2 SYDVKM.

The chain couples TRBV6-5 to TRBJ1-5, with no clear D. V lost 3 bases to trimming and J lost 2 bases, with 8 bases between them. There are 14 residues in the CDR3. The germline V gene encodes CDR1 MNHEY and CDR2 SVGAGI. DNA of the CDR3: TGTGCCAGCAGTTATTTAGTTGGCAATCAGCCCCAGCATTTT. Translation: CASSYLVGNQPQHF.

V and J are TRBV5-1 and TRBJ2-2; D perhaps matches TRBD2 (6 bases). The CDR3 spans 16 residues. From germline, CDR1 is SGHRS and CDR2 YFSETQ. V was shortened by 1 base and J by 0 bases, with 10 bases between the two germline ends. Here the CDR3 DNA reads TGCGCCAGCAGCTTGACACTAGCAGCGAACACCGGGGAGCTGTTTTTT. As protein: CASSLTLAANTGELFF.

The J gene is TRBJ1-2, the V gene TRBV5-5, with 8 bases lining up with TRBD1. The CDR3 runs 13 residues. Trimming at V came to 6 bases and at J to 4 bases, leaving 5 bases not matched to a gene. Germline lookup yields CDR1 SGHKS and CDR2 YYEKEE (reference sequence). Here the CDR3 DNA reads TGTGCCAGCATCCAGGGGGCGGGCTATGGCTACACCTTC. This sequence encodes CASIQGAGYGYTF.

J is TRBJ2-4 and V is TRBV3-1 (or the pseudogene TRBV3-2); possibly TRBD2 for D (6 bases). The CDR3 runs 13 residues. Between the trimmed V and J ends, which lost 0 bases and 9 bases, there was a span of 9 bases. Germline-derived CDR1 and CDR2 are LGHDT and YNNKEL (reference sequence). The CDR3 here is CASSQDVGGIQYF. The CDR3 bases are TGTGCCAGCAGCCAAGATGTCGGGGGCATTCAGTACTTC.

This clone came up once. The genes are TRBV28 and TRBJ1-6; 9 bases are shared with TRBD1. CDR3 length: 14 residues. V was pared by 6 bases and J by 9 bases, with 6 bases of the junction left unmatched. CDR1 is MDHEN, CDR2 SYDVKM, per germline. The CDR3 DNA follows: TGTGCCAGCAGCCCGGGACAGGGTACTTCACCCCTCCACTTT. It encodes CASSPGQGTSPLHF.

The CDR3 loop reads CASSEPGTGPFKAFF. The CDR3 coding sequence is TGTGCCAGCAGCGAACCCGGGACAGGGCCGTTTAAAGCTTTCTTT. This chain links TRBV27 with TRBJ1-1, with TRBD1 matching over 9 bases. Germline trimming cut 6 bases from V and 9 bases from J; bases unmatched to any gene: 14. Germline CDR1 reads MNHEY; CDR2 reads SMNVEV (reference sequence). The CDR3 sequence is 15 residues long.

The J gene is TRBJ1-2, the V gene TRBV29-1; possible D gene TRBD1, 5 bases. The CDR3 extends over 12 amino acids. Trimming removed 6 bases from V and 4 bases from J, with 12 bases in between. The germline gives CDR1 SQVTM, CDR2 ANQGSEA. CDR3 nucleotide sequence: TGCAGCGTCCAGGACATCCGCTATGGCTACACCTTC. As protein: CSVQDIRYGYTF.

The chain uses TRBV30 and TRBJ2-3, with TRBD1 as a possible D gene (5 bases). The ends were cut back, 3 bases at V and 2 bases at J, with 9 bases in the middle. The CDR3 contains 13 residues. In germline, CDR1 is GTSNPN, CDR2 SVGIG (reference sequence). The CDR3: CAWSRQSTDTQYF. In DNA, the CDR3 is TGTGCCTGGAGCCGACAGTCCACAGATACGCAGTATTTT.

This rearrangement joins TRBV6-6 to TRBJ2-7; the match to TRBD2 covers 10 bases. The CDR3 spans 15 residues. Looked up from germline, CDR1 is MNHNY and CDR2 is SVGAGI (reference sequence). V shed 4 bases, J shed 6 bases, and the junction held 9 bases outside the gene matches. CDR3 amino acids: CASSSQLAGTGEQYF. DNA for the CDR3: TGTGCCAGCAGTTCACAACTAGCGGGAACGGGCGAGCAGTACTTC.

The genes are TRBV10-3 and TRBJ2-4, with TRBD2 matching over 10 bases. V shed 3 bases, J shed 4 bases, and the junction held 3 bases outside the gene matches. Germline assignment: CDR1 ENHRY and CDR2 SYGVKD. CDR3 length: 15 amino acids. CDR3 region: CAISELAGLKNIQYF. In DNA, the CDR3 is TGTGCCATCAGTGAACTAGCGGGGCTAAAAAACATTCAGTACTTC.

In this sample, this clone turned up once. The chain employs TRBV5-1 and TRBJ1-5; no clear D. Trimming shortened V by 5 bases and J by 1 base, and 13 bases separated the two germline ends. Germline V gene data show CDR1 as SGHRS and CDR2 as YFSETQ. The CDR3 spans 15 residues. The DNA of the CDR3 is TGCGCCAGCAGAGCTTTGGCAGGAAGCAATCAGCCCCAGCATTTT. It specifies CASRALAGSNQPQHF.

This clone has only a few counts. J is TRBJ1-2 and V is TRBV2; TRBD1 matches at 9 bases. V gave up 7 bases and J gave up 8 bases; unmatched junction bases: 11. CDR1 SNHLY and CDR2 FYNNEI come from the germline V gene. This CDR3 contains 14 residues. The CDR3 loop is CASNLLGQGGGYTF. Written as DNA, the CDR3 is TGTGCCAGCAACCTTTTGGGACAGGGTGGAGGCTACACCTTC.

J is TRBJ1-2 and V is TRBV2; 8 nucleotides match TRBD1. The germline V gene encodes CDR1 SNHLY and CDR2 FYNNEI. The V and J ends lost 6 bases and 6 bases, in that order; junction bases with no gene match: 6. The CDR3 has 13 residues. CDR3 bases: TGTGCCAGCAGGACCAGGGGGCCTGATGGCTACACCTTC. This gives the protein CASRTRGPDGYTF.

This clone was counted a single time. DNA of the CDR3: TGCAGCGCCCCGACTAGCGGCTACAATGAGCAGTTCTTC. This translates into CSAPTSGYNEQFF. This rearrangement joins TRBV29-1 to TRBJ2-1; 9 bases map to TRBD2. The CDR3 loop spans 13 amino acids. With V trimmed by 7 bases and J by 3 bases, 4 bases remained unmatched. From germline, CDR1 is SQVTM and CDR2 ANQGSEA.

The V call is TRBV6-5, the J call TRBJ1-2; TRBD1 matches 7 bases. The V and J ends lost 6 bases and 14 bases, in that order; junction bases with no gene match: 6. This CDR3 region has 10 residues. The germline V gene encodes CDR1 MNHEY and CDR2 SVGAGI. CDR3 nucleotides: TGTGCCAGCAGCGGACAGGCTGATACCTTC. Translating it yields CASSGQADTF.

The CDR3 nucleotides are TGTGCCAGCAGTGAAGCGCTTCGAGGACTAGCGGGAGGGGGTGAGCAGTTCTTC. Translating it yields CASSEALRGLAGGGEQFF. The V call is TRBV6-1, the J call TRBJ2-1, with 15 nucleotides matching TRBD2. The CDR3 sequence is 18 residues long. The V gene's germline CDR1 is MNHNS and CDR2 SASEGT. V was pared by 0 bases and J by 9 bases, with 9 bases of the junction left unmatched.